The clone carrying this T cell receptor (beta chain) was detected ten times or more. As yet, its antigen is unknown. TCRdb reprocessed the RACE reads with MiXCR, giving one entry per CDR3 protein. The repertoire holds approximately 96,000 distinct CDR3 sequences, 9.3% seen once, with approximately 2% in the top ten. The CDR3 covers 14 residues. With V trimmed by 6 bases and J by 0 bases, 3 bases remained unmatched. This record comes from a study of human T cells and chemical hapten exposure. Whole-study context: 2% DPC applied to an approximately 2 cm by approximately 2 cm arm area sensitized donors. Mostly female, the patients presented with alopecia areata, totalis or universalis.

The time point here: patch test 2, 6 weeks after DPC sensitization. Treatment denoted: therapeutic diphenylcyclopropenone sensitization with weekly scalp DPC. Unfractionated whole blood served as the source for total RNA extraction. Broader study findings: Expanded TCRs were compared with controls, and the expanded TCRs formed significantly more large CDR3 similarity clusters.

The source is a middle-aged woman with alopecia areata. Some clones in this sample may be carry-over from other donors' samples. The V gene is TRBV12-3 or TRBV12-4, the J gene TRBJ2-7, with TRBD1 matching over 9 bases. The sequences come from whole blood, collected in connection with sensitization to the hapten diphenylcyclopropenone (DPC). The CDR3 nucleotides read TGTGCCAGCAGCTGGACAGGGGCCTCCTACGAGCAGTACTTC. Protein product: CASSWTGASYEQYF.